This T cell receptor (beta chain) is from a study of spatial heterogeneity in lung cancer. The overall study: In the raw reads, each unique TCR and UMI combination was present more than ten times on average.

CDR1 is SGHAT and CDR2 is FQNNGV in the germline V gene. J lost 5 bases, V lost 4 bases, and 4 bases had no gene match. This CDR3 has 14 amino acids. Study results and limitations: Ubiquitous expanded tumor TCRs surfaced in blood more at resection than they did at follow-up.

All TCR cDNA molecules were individually tagged with a unique molecular identifier. TCRdb reprocessed the 5' RACE reads via MiXCR and lists one record per CDR3 protein. The sample holds about 17,000 distinct CDR3 sequences, roughly a fifth seen once. Time point reported: sample taken at primary tumor resection. Without sorting, whole RNA was sequenced from tumor, nontumor lung or frozen PBMC. Samples came from approximately 65 TRACERx patients with untreated early-stage lung cancer. There are many counts of this clonotype. Its target is unknown. The sequence was collected from a female donor with early-stage non-small cell lung cancer. The chain couples TRBV11-2 to TRBJ1-2; TRBD1 aligns across 10 bases. The material sequenced was PBMCs, taken at surgery. The DNA for the CDR3 is TGTGCCAGCAGCTCGACAGGGGGCGCGTATGGCTACACCTTC. This sequence encodes CASSSTGGAYGYTF.